This T cell receptor (beta chain) came from a study of somatic mutations in cytotoxic T cells in rheumatoid arthritis. Assay: immunoSEQ multiplex PCR; the TCRdb copy retains only in-frame clones and omits some. The table includes about 16,000 clones, around 80% detected once. Trimming left V 5 bases short and J 1 base short, with 12 bases between. The CDR3 covers 15 residues. Germline V gene sequence: CDR1 SGHTA, CDR2 FQGTGA. The specimen sequenced was CD8+ T cells sorted from blood. This chain connects TRBV7-3 to TRBJ2-1; perhaps TRBD2 as D (6 bases). The receptor's source is an adult with rheumatoid arthritis. CDR3 sequence: CASSPGLRSYNEQFF. CDR3 nucleotides: TGTGCCAGCAGCCCGGGACTTCGATCCTACAATGAGCAGTTCTTC.